This TCR beta chain comes out of a study of cytomegalovirus exposure and HLA in healthy donors. Study overall: The 120 or so validation repertoires used the same platform as the 550 to 800 first-cohort repertoires (as reported by a later analysis).

V dropped 5 bases and J dropped 6; count of bases not matched to a gene: 11. Germline V lookup: CDR1 SGHAT, CDR2 FQNNGV. The CDR3 sequence is 16 residues long. Measured with immunoSEQ multiplex PCR; TCRdb has only the in-frame clones, and not every one. The data hold 97,000 or so clones, with more than 85% observed a single time. The origin of this receptor is a man aged 18-30 years in good health and CMV-seropositive. J is TRBJ2-7 and V is TRBV11-2; 12 bases fit TRBD2. The source material was PBMCs. This chain's CDR3 is CASSLGPSGGAAEQYF. CDR3 nucleotide sequence: TGTGCCAGCAGCCTAGGGCCTAGCGGGGGGGCAGCCGAGCAGTACTTC.